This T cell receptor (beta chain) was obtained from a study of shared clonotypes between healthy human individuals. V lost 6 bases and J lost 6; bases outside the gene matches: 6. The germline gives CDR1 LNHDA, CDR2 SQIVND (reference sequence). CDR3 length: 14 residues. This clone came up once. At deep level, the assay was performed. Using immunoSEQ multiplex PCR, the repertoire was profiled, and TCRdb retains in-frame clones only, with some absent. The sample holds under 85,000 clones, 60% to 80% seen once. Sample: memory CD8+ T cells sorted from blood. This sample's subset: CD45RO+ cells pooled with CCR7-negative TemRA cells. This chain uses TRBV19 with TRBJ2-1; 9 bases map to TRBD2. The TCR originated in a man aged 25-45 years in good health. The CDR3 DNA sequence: TGTGCCAGTAGCTTGGGACTAGCTGTCAATGAGCAGTTCTTC. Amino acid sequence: CASSLGLAVNEQFF.